Listed here are 21 T cell receptor beta chains from one sample, sequenced in a study of blood T cell repertoires in COVID-19. Here immunoSEQ multiplex PCR was the method, and the copy in TCRdb shows in-frame clones only, minus some. The table lists 200,000 to 250,000 clones, 84% of them singletons, with 7.8% in the top ten. The sequenced sample consisted of peripheral blood. Receptor source: a woman of 80 years or more with COVID-19, enrolled during active disease.

CDR3 loop: CASSFRKIANSNTGELFF. The CDR3 DNA reads as TGTGCCAGCAGTTTTCGGAAAATAGCGAATTCGAACACCGGGGAGCTGTTTTTT. The chain couples TRBV28 to TRBJ2-2; weak D call: TRBD2 (5 bases). Germline V gene data show CDR1 as MDHEN and CDR2 as SYDVKM. The CDR3 contains 18 residues. Trimming took 3 bases from V and 0 from J, leaving 17 bases between them.

The CDR3, as DNA: TGTGCCAGCACCTGGGGGCAGGGGGAGCAGTTCTTC. Its translation is CASTWGQGEQFF. The rearrangement joins TRBV2 to TRBJ2-1, with D possibly TRBD1 on 6 matching bases. Germline V gene lookup returns CDR1 SNHLY and CDR2 FYNNEI. This CDR3 comprises 12 residues. The V and J ends lost 7 bases and 10 bases respectively, with 14 bases between them.

The chain is built from TRBV5-1 and TRBJ1-1; 11 nucleotides agree with TRBD1. CDR1 SGHRS and CDR2 YFSETQ come from the germline V gene. The CDR3 has 20 amino acids. J gave up 1 base and V 4 bases, and 18 bases lay outside the gene matches. CDR3 amino acids: CASSPPDRDRGVLKNTEAFF. DNA for the CDR3: TGCGCCAGCAGCCCCCCCGACCGGGACAGGGGGGTACTTAAGAACACTGAAGCTTTCTTT.

V usage is TRBV3-1 (or the pseudogene TRBV3-2) and J usage is TRBJ1-1; D is ambiguous. V was shortened by 0 bases and J by 11 bases, with 13 bases between the two germline ends. Germline CDR1 reads LGHDT; CDR2 reads YNNKEL (reference sequence). This CDR3 is built from 13 residues. CDR3 coding DNA: TGTGCCAGCAGCCAAGACAGCGGGGTGAGGGCTTTCTTT. As protein: CASSQDSGVRAFF.

The chain has TRBV9 and TRBJ1-2; no reliable D call. CDR3 length: 12 amino acids. Germline CDR1 and CDR2: SGDLS and YYNGEE. The V and J ends lost 2 bases and 8 bases respectively, with 10 bases between them. CDR3 loop: CASSVGSGGYTF. The CDR3 bases are TGTGCCAGCAGCGTGGGTTCGGGAGGCTACACCTTC.

V is TRBV2 and J is TRBJ1-3, with D perhaps matching TRBD1 (5 bases). Germline CDR1 reads SNHLY; CDR2 reads FYNNEI. The CDR3 is made up of 13 amino acids. Trimming pared 6 bases from V and 4 bases from J, leaving 10 bases between. In DNA form, the CDR3 reads TGTGCCAGCAGGCAGGGCCCGGGAAACACCATATATTTT. Its protein is CASRQGPGNTIYF.

This sequence joins TRBV18 and TRBJ1-1; D is ambiguous. Germline V gives CDR1 KGHSH, CDR2 LQKENI. This CDR3 region has 15 residues. V was shortened by 3 bases and J by 1 base, with 12 bases between the two germline ends. CDR3 sequence (DNA): TGTGCCAGCTCACCTTCGCGAGGAGCGAACACTGAAGCTTTCTTT. Its translation is CASSPSRGANTEAFF.

This clone turned up a few times. J is TRBJ2-2 and V is TRBV2; 8 nucleotides match TRBD1. The V gene's germline CDR1 is SNHLY and CDR2 FYNNEI. This CDR3 is 13 amino acids long. The V segment lost 6 bases and the J segment 6 bases; nucleotides outside the gene matches: 3. In DNA, the CDR3 is TGTGCCAGCAGCACGACAGGGGCCGGGGAGCTGTTTTTT. Protein: CASSTTGAGELFF.

This clone appeared a single time. The chain joins TRBV9 to TRBJ2-4; TRBD1 matches at 7 bases. Trimming cost V 0 bases and J 10 bases; bases outside gene matches: 4. The germline gives CDR1 SGDLS, CDR2 YYNGEE. The CDR3 sequence is 13 residues long. The CDR3 DNA follows: TGTGCCAGCAGCGTAGCGGGACAGCAAATTCAGTACTTC. It translates to CASSVAGQQIQYF.

The rearrangement uses TRBV5-1 and TRBJ2-5, with D possibly matching TRBD2 (7 bases). CDR3 size: 14 residues. Germline-derived CDR1 and CDR2 are SGHRS and YFSETQ. V lost 3 bases to trimming and J lost 5 bases, with 14 bases between them. The CDR3 DNA is TGCGCCAGCAGCTCCGGGGGGCTAAAGGAGACCCAGTACTTC. Translating gives CASSSGGLKETQYF.

In this sample, this clone turned up a few times. J is TRBJ2-7 and V is TRBV7-9; 10 bases line up with TRBD1. The CDR3 contains 15 residues. From germline, CDR1 is SEHNR and CDR2 FQNEAQ (reference sequence). The ends lost 3 bases at V and 3 bases at J; junction bases unmatched: 5. Written as DNA, the CDR3 is TGTGCCAGCAGCTTCGGACAGGGGGGGCTCTACGAGCAGTACTTC. Translated, it gives CASSFGQGGLYEQYF.

J is TRBJ2-1 and V is TRBV7-2, with 9 bases identical to TRBD2. Germline trimming cut 5 bases from V and 4 bases from J; bases unmatched to any gene: 6. Germline values: CDR1 SGHTA, CDR2 FQGNSA. The CDR3 sequence is 15 residues long. This CDR3 is CASSLTAGGYNEQFF. DNA for the CDR3: TGTGCCAGCAGCCTAACGGCGGGGGGGTACAATGAGCAGTTCTTC.

The rearrangement uses TRBV5-1 and TRBJ2-1, with no clear D. Germline values: CDR1 SGHRS, CDR2 YFSETQ. The CDR3 has 19 amino acids. The V gene lost 10 bases and the J gene lost 2 bases, with 31 bases spanning the gap. The CDR3 DNA reads TGCGCCGCCAGCAGCTACGGATTAGACTCAACCCCCGCCTACAATGAGCAGTTCTTC. It specifies CAASSYGLDSTPAYNEQFF.

V usage is TRBV5-1 and J usage is TRBJ2-2; 8 positions agree with TRBD1. Per germline, CDR1 SGHRS and CDR2 YFSETQ. The CDR3 consists of 14 residues. V was clipped by 3 bases and J by 4 bases; unmatched bases: 2. The CDR3 here is CASSWTGLTGELFF. In DNA form, the CDR3 reads TGCGCCAGCAGCTGGACAGGGCTCACCGGGGAGCTGTTTTTT. The whole variable domain, remainder taken from reference TRBV5-1 and TRBJ2-2, is KAGVTQTPRYLIKTRGQQVTLSCSPISGHRSVSWYQQTPGQGLQFLFEYFSETQRNKGNFPGRFSGRQFSNSRSEMNVSTLELGDSALYLCASSWTGLTGELFFGEGSRLTVL.

The J gene is TRBJ1-3, the V gene TRBV19, with 7 bases fitting TRBD1. The length of the CDR3 is 18 residues. Germline values: CDR1 LNHDA, CDR2 SQIVND (reference sequence). V shed 3 bases, J shed 1 base, and the junction held 12 bases outside the gene matches. The DNA of the CDR3 is TGTGCCAGTAGTATCCAGGGGGGCCCAAGGCGGTCTGGAAACACCATATATTTT. Protein product: CASSIQGGPRRSGNTIYF. Full variable domain (outside the CDR3, taken from reference TRBV19 and TRBJ1-3): DGGITQSPKYLFRKEGQNVTLSCEQNLNHDAMYWYRQDPGQGLRLIYYSQIVNDFQKGDIAEGYSVSREKKESFPLTVTSAQKNPTAFYLCASSIQGGPRRSGNTIYFGEGSWLTVV.

CDR3 nucleotides: TGTGCCAGCGGAGGGTTTGGCTCTGGAAACACCATATATTTT. Its translation: CASGGFGSGNTIYF. The J gene is TRBJ1-3, the V gene TRBV28; D is undetermined. This CDR3 is built from 14 residues. Trimming pared 8 bases from V and 0 bases from J, leaving 11 bases between. In germline, CDR1 is MDHEN, CDR2 SYDVKM.

The chain uses TRBV7-8 and TRBJ1-2; tentatively, D is TRBD1 (5 bases). CDR3 length: 14 residues. Germline-derived CDR1 and CDR2 are SGHVS and FQNEAQ. Deletions cut 1 base from V and 2 bases from J, with 8 bases between. The CDR3 region has the DNA TGTGCCAGCAGCTTAGACAGGACCAACTATGGCTACACCTTC. Encoded protein: CASSLDRTNYGYTF. The full variable domain, rest sourced from reference TRBV7-8 and TRBJ1-2, is GAGVSQSPRYKVAKRGQDVALRCDPISGHVSLFWYQQALGQGPEFLTYFQNEAQLDKSGLPSDRFFAERPEGSVSTLKIQRTQQEDSAVYLCASSLDRTNYGYTFGSGTRLTVV.

The V and J genes are TRBV7-9 and TRBJ1-2; D not resolved. The germline gives CDR1 SEHNR, CDR2 FQNEAQ (reference sequence). The CDR3 covers 13 residues. V was pared by 1 base and J by 1 base, with 4 bases between. The CDR3 sequence: CASSLVGNYGYTF. For the CDR3, the DNA is TGTGCCAGCAGCTTAGTCGGTAACTATGGCTACACCTTC.

The chain employs TRBV4-2 and TRBJ1-4; 8 positions match TRBD1. Germline V gene lookup returns CDR1 LGHNA and CDR2 YNFKEQ. The CDR3 sequence is 17 residues long. The V segment lost 0 bases and the J segment 6 bases; nucleotides outside the gene matches: 9. This chain's CDR3 is CASSQDPQGAGDEKLFF. The CDR3 DNA reads as TGTGCCAGCAGCCAAGACCCTCAGGGGGCCGGGGATGAAAAACTGTTTTTT.

The V call is TRBV5-1, the J call TRBJ2-3; 9 bases match TRBD2. Unmatched junction bases numbered 3, after V lost 0 bases and J lost 1 base. CDR1 is SGHRS, CDR2 YFSETQ, per germline. This CDR3 has 16 amino acids. The CDR3 nucleotides read TGCGCCAGCAGCTTGGTTGCTAGCGGGGGCACAGATACGCAGTATTTT. It is translated as CASSLVASGGTDTQYF.

Notes on this clone: The sample has other DNA sequences that encode this CDR3 too. The genes are TRBV2 and TRBJ2-7, with TRBD1 as a possible D gene (5 bases). The CDR3 has 14 residues. Germline V gene sequence: CDR1 SNHLY, CDR2 FYNNEI. V was cut by 3 bases and J by 2 bases, with 11 bases left in between. The CDR3 sequence: CASSDQGQAYEQYF. The CDR3 DNA reads as TGTGCCAGCAGTGATCAAGGACAAGCCTACGAGCAGTACTTC.